These 10 T cell receptor beta chains came from one sample sequenced in a study of shared T cell receptors in the human thymus. Assay used: immunoSEQ multiplex PCR; TCRdb lists only in-frame clones, some missing. The sample shows tens of thousands of clones, 90% to 95% of them seen only once. Specimen: thymocytes. These receptors all stem from a human donor.

This chain uses TRBV27 with TRBJ1-6; the D gene is possibly TRBD1 (5 bases). Germline lookup yields CDR1 MNHEY and CDR2 SMNVEV (reference sequence). Trimming cost V 6 bases and J 0 bases, with 27 bases left between them. There are 21 residues in the CDR3. CDR3 DNA sequence: TGTGCCAGCAGCCCTAGGGCCGGAGGGCAGGGTAGGAGCTCCTATAATTCACCCCTCCACTTT. Protein sequence: CASSPRAGGQGRSSYNSPLHF.

This rearrangement joins TRBV4-3 to TRBJ2-1; 9 bases line up with TRBD2. In germline, CDR1 is LGHNA, CDR2 YSLEER. Unmatched junction bases numbered 15, after V lost 3 bases and J lost 6 bases. The CDR3 has 18 residues. The CDR3 DNA reads TGCGCCAGCAGCCATCACATGAGAGGCGGGGGGGGTGGCAATGAGCAGTTCTTC. Protein sequence: CASSHHMRGGGGGNEQFF.

The rearrangement uses TRBV6-4 and TRBJ1-6; no firm D call. The CDR3 contains 13 residues. CDR1 and CDR2 from the germline V gene are MRHNA and SNTAGT. V was clipped by 8 bases and J by 8 bases, with 13 bases between them. The CDR3 coding sequence is TGTGCCAGCCGCCCCTCTGTGGATTCACCCCTCCACTTT. Amino acids: CASRPSVDSPLHF.

The rearrangement joins TRBV27 to TRBJ2-7; D is unresolved. Trimming shortened V by 2 bases and J by 0 bases, and 14 bases separated the two germline ends. The length of the CDR3 is 16 residues. Germline loops: CDR1 MNHEY, CDR2 SMNVEV (reference sequence). Here the CDR3 reads CASSLAPMDHSYEQYF. In DNA form, the CDR3 reads TGTGCCAGCAGTTTAGCCCCAATGGATCACTCCTACGAGCAGTACTTC.

This rearrangement joins TRBV7-8 to TRBJ2-3; D might be TRBD1 (5 bases). Looked up from germline, CDR1 is SGHVS and CDR2 is FQNEAQ. Between the trimmed V and J ends, which lost 5 bases and 3 bases, there was a span of 15 bases. The CDR3 runs to 15 residues. CDR3 loop: CASSVRQLWTDTQYF. In DNA form, the CDR3 reads TGTGCCAGCAGCGTCCGACAGCTTTGGACAGATACGCAGTATTTT.

The chain joins TRBV6-5 to TRBJ1-1; 10 bases agree with TRBD1. The V and J ends lost 1 base and 4 bases, in that order; junction bases with no gene match: 6. This CDR3 is 16 amino acids long. The germline gives CDR1 MNHEY, CDR2 SVGAGI. For the CDR3, the DNA is TGTGCCAGCAGTTACTATTTTAGGACAGGGGGCACTGAAGCTTTCTTT. This codes for CASSYYFRTGGTEAFF.

The V and J genes are TRBV6-1 and TRBJ2-7, with TRBD2 as a possible D gene (6 bases). Germline CDR1 and CDR2: MNHNS and SASEGT. V gave up 4 bases and J gave up 5 bases, with 9 bases separating them. CDR3 length: 12 amino acids. Here the CDR3 reads CASSGREDEQYF. CDR3 nucleotides: TGTGCCAGCAGTGGCAGGGAGGACGAGCAGTACTTC.

The chain links TRBV7-2 to TRBJ2-5; D gene ambiguous. Looked up from germline, CDR1 is SGHTA and CDR2 is FQGNSA. The CDR3 consists of 14 residues. V dropped 3 bases and J dropped 1 base, with 9 bases sitting between them. Here the CDR3 reads CASSFGRIQETQYF. CDR3 DNA sequence: TGTGCCAGCAGCTTCGGACGGATCCAAGAGACCCAGTACTTC.

The gene calls are TRBV2 and TRBJ1-1; TRBD1 agrees at 7 bases. The germline CDR1 and CDR2 sequences are SNHLY and FYNNEI. V lost 3 bases and J lost 9; bases outside the gene matches: 1. This CDR3 contains 11 residues. In DNA, the CDR3 is TGTGCCAGCAGTGAGGGACAGAAAGCTTTCTTT. Translated: CASSEGQKAFF.

The chain couples TRBV19 to TRBJ2-3; D gene ambiguous. V was clipped by 9 bases and J by 4 bases, with 17 bases between them. Per germline, CDR1 LNHDA and CDR2 SQIVND (reference sequence). This CDR3 region has 14 residues. The CDR3 bases are TGTGCCAGCGGACCGGTTGCATATTCAGATACGCAGTATTTT. It is translated as CASGPVAYSDTQYF.